Sequencing of this T cell receptor (beta chain) was carried out in a study of regulatory T cells in long-lasting Graves disease. The V gene lost 6 bases and the J gene lost 2 bases, with 17 bases spanning the gap. The CDR3 is 16 residues long. Germline V CDR1 and CDR2: MDHEN, SYDVKM. The time point was: persistent/refractory GD, antithyroid drugs over 5 years with positive TRAb. RNA extracted from PBMCs served as the sequencing template. This clonotype was recorded many times. Its antigen is still unknown. General study results and limits: Persistent disease exhibited a predilection for TRBV28, TRBJ1-2 and TRBJ2-5. Possibly, accuracy suffered from the small sample size.

In building TCR beta libraries, iRepertoire HTBI primers were used together with Arm-PCR of CDR3 regions. As handled by the study authors: Segment identification across samples yielded around 60 TRBV and about 14 TRBJ segments. MiXCR, run by TCRdb on the multiplex PCR reads, gives a single entry per CDR3 protein. It is TCRdb's table, rather than the study itself, that gives the V and J calls and clone size. The table has roughly 400,000 distinct CDR3 sequences, around 21% seen once. The sequence came from a female donor with Graves disease. The starting material was peripheral blood mononuclear cells (PBMCs), obtained when the disease was refractory, from a patient treated with antithyroid drugs. This chain joins TRBV28 and TRBJ1-5; a weak D match, TRBD1 (6 bases). CDR3: CASRTPGTLRNQPQHF. CDR3 in DNA: TGTGCCAGCAGAACCCCCGGGACACTGCGCAATCAGCCCCAGCATTTT.